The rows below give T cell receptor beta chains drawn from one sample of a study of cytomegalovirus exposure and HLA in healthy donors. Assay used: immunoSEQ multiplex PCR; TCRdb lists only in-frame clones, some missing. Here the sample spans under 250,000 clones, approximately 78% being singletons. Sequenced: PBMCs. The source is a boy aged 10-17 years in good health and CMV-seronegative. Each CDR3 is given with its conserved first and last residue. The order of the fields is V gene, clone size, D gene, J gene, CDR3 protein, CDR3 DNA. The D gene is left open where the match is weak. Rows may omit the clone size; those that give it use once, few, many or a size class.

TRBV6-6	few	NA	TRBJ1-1	CASSYSTGAGNTEAFF	TGTGCCAGCAGTTACTCGACTGGGGCCGGGAACACTGAAGCTTTCTTT
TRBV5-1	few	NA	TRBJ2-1	CASSLGQRGQFF	TGCGCCAGCAGCTTGGGCCAGCGCGGGCAGTTCTTC
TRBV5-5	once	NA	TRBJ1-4	CASSKEQGTNEKLFF	TGTGCCAGCAGCAAAGAACAGGGTACTAATGAAAAACTGTTTTTT
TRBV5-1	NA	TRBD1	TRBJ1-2	CASSSRQGRDYGYTF	TGCGCCAGCAGCTCACGACAGGGTCGAGACTATGGCTACACCTTC
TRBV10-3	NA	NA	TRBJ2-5	CAIRGASSQETQYF	TGTGCCATCAGGGGGGCTAGTAGTCAAGAGACCCAGTACTTC
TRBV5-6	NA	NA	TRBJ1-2	CASSGGVWVRGYTF	TGCGCCAGCTCCGGGGGGGTCTGGGTTAGAGGCTACACCTTC
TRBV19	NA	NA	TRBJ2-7	CASSMWQGSYEQYF	TGTGCCAGTAGTATGTGGCAGGGATCCTACGAGCAGTACTTC
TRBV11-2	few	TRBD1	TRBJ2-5	CASSDTGGVETQYF	TGTGCCAGCAGCGACACAGGGGGCGTAGAGACCCAGTACTTC
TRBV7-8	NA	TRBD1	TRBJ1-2	CASSPSNRGGYGYTF	TGTGCCAGCAGCCCCTCAAACAGGGGGGGCTATGGCTACACCTTC
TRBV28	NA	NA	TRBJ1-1	CASRIIGQNTEAFF	TGTGCCAGCAGAATTATAGGACAGAACACTGAAGCTTTCTTT
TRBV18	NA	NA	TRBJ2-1	CASSPPGDEQFF	TGTGCCAGCTCACCACCGGGCGATGAGCAGTTCTTC
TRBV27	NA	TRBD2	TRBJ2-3	CASQTGGGTDTQYF	TGTGCCAGCCAAACGGGAGGGGGCACAGATACGCAGTATTTT
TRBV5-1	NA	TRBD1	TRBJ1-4	CASSLAGGVSNEKLFF	TGCGCCAGCAGCTTGGCAGGGGGCGTATCAAATGAAAAACTGTTTTTT
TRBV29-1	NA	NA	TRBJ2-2	CSVEPTGTNTGELFF	TGCAGCGTTGAACCTACAGGGACGAACACCGGGGAGCTGTTTTTT
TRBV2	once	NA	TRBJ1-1	CASRTETNTEAFF	TGTGCCAGCAGGACAGAAACGAACACTGAAGCTTTCTTT
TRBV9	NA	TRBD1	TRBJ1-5	CASSRGQGDQPQHF	TGTGCCAGCAGCCGCGGACAGGGTGATCAGCCCCAGCATTTT
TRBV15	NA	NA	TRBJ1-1	CATSRLNSIEAFF	TGTGCCACCAGCAGACTCAACAGCATTGAAGCTTTCTTT
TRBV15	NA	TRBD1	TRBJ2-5	CATSRAGTGAETQYF	TGTGCCACCAGCAGGGCCGGGACAGGGGCCGAGACCCAGTACTTC
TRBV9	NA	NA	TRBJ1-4	CASTAGPSWGRLFF	TGTGCCAGCACCGCGGGCCCCTCTTGGGGGAGGCTGTTTTTT
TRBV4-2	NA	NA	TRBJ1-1	CASSQDRDTEAFF	TGTGCCAGCAGCCAAGATCGCGACACTGAAGCTTTCTTT
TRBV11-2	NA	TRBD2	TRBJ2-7	CASSFGTSSYEQYF	TGTGCCAGCAGCTTCGGGACTAGCTCCTACGAGCAGTACTTC
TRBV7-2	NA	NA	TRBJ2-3	CASSLTDTQYF	TGTGCCAGCAGCCTAACAGATACGCAGTATTTT
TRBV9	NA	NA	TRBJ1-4	CASSVGAAHNEKLFF	TGTGCCAGCAGCGTAGGGGCAGCCCATAATGAAAAACTGTTTTTT
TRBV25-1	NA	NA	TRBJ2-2	CASSGQGSSGELFF	TGTGCCTCATCTGGGCAGGGATCAAGCGGGGAGCTGTTTTTT
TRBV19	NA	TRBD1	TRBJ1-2	CASSADREQLHGYTF	TGTGCCAGTAGTGCCGACAGGGAACAACTTCATGGCTACACCTTC
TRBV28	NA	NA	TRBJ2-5	CASGTRGRSQETQYF	TGTGCCAGCGGAACCAGGGGACGTAGCCAAGAGACCCAGTACTTC
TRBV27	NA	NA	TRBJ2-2	CASSVLGPGAGELFF	TGTGCCAGCAGTGTTTTGGGGCCGGGCGCCGGGGAGCTGTTTTTT
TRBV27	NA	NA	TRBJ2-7	CASASGDSYEQYF	TGTGCCAGCGCATCGGGGGACTCCTACGAGCAGTACTTC
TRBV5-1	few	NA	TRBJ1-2	CASSLEGDGYTF	TGCGCCAGCAGCTTGGAGGGAGATGGCTACACCTTC
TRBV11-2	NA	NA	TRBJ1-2	CASSQIFGGTNYGYTF	TGTGCCAGCAGCCAAATCTTCGGGGGGACTAACTATGGCTACACCTTC